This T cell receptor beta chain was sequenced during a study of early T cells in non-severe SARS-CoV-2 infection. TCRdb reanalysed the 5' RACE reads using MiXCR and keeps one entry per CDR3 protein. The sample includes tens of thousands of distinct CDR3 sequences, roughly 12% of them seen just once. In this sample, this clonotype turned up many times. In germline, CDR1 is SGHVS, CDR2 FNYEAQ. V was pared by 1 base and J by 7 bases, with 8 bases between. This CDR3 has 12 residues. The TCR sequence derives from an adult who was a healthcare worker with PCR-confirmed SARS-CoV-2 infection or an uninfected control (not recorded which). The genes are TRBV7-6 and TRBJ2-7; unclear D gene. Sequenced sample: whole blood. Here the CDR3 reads CASSLGDIEQYF. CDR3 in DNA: TGTGCCAGCAGCTTAGGAGACATTGAGCAGTACTTC.